The next 10 T cell receptor beta chains were all read from a single sample in a study of CD8+CD57+ T cells in acquired aplastic anemia. Profiling of TCR beta VDJ combinations and CDR3 sequences used genomic DNA as template. TCRdb redid the calling of the reads with MiXCR, one entry per CDR3 protein. The sample has 200,000 to 250,000 distinct CDR3 sequences, 34% seen once. Sequenced sample: sorted CD4+, CD8+, or CD8+CD57+ T cells (not recorded which) from PBMCs. The receptor set was obtained from a human donor in good health, serving as a control.

The chain couples TRBV3-1 to TRBJ2-7; possible D gene TRBD2, 6 bases. The germline V gene has CDR1 LGHDT and CDR2 YNNKEL (reference sequence). There are 15 residues in the CDR3. V lost 4 bases and J 1 base, leaving 14 bases between the germline ends. CDR3 in DNA: TGTGCCAGCAGCCCTTACTCCGGGAGTTCCTACGAGCAGTACTTC. It codes for CASSPYSGSSYEQYF.

In its sample, this clonotype was seen many times. The chain employs TRBV29-1 and TRBJ1-4, with D unclear. Trimming removed 4 bases from V and 3 bases from J, with 9 bases in between. The CDR3 contains 13 residues. Looked up from germline, CDR1 is SQVTM and CDR2 is ANQGSEA. CDR3: CSVGWNANEKLFF. CDR3 nucleotide sequence: TGCAGCGTTGGCTGGAATGCTAATGAAAAACTGTTTTTT.

In this sample, this clonotype turned up a few times. V and J are TRBV5-1 and TRBJ1-2; tentative D call: TRBD1 (6 bases). The CDR3 has 14 amino acids. Germline V gene sequence: CDR1 SGHRS, CDR2 YFSETQ. The germline V and J ends were trimmed by 5 bases and 8 bases, with 19 bases remaining between them. CDR3: CASSGGGAGYGYTF. As DNA, the CDR3 is TGCGCCAGCAGTGGGGGGGGGGCAGGATACGGCTACACCTTC.

In this sample, this clonotype turned up many times. This CDR3 is CASSIHGEETQYF. The CDR3 region has the DNA TGTGCCAGTAGTATCCACGGTGAAGAGACCCAGTACTTC. The V call is TRBV19, the J call TRBJ2-5; D unresolved. Trimming removed 3 bases from V and 3 bases from J, with 8 bases in between. The germline CDR1 and CDR2 sequences are LNHDA and SQIVND (reference sequence). There are 13 residues in the CDR3.

The chain is built from TRBV3-1 and TRBJ2-1; 12 bases are shared with TRBD2. This CDR3 contains 16 residues. Germline values: CDR1 LGHDT, CDR2 YNNKEL (reference sequence). V lost 4 bases to trimming and J lost 4 bases; unmatched junction nucleotides: 5. The DNA of the CDR3 is TGTGCCAGCAGCCGCGGACTAGCGGGGAGATACAATGAGCAGTTCTTC. Translation gives CASSRGLAGRYNEQFF.

A few counts support this clonotype. This chain connects TRBV14 to TRBJ1-1; D is possibly TRBD1 (5 bases). The CDR3 has 17 residues. CDR1 SGHDN and CDR2 FVKESK come from the germline V gene. V lost 4 bases and J lost 5, with 23 bases in between. For the CDR3, the DNA is TGTGCCAGCAGCCTCCCAGGGAGCTATATGAAGAAAACTGAAGCTTTCTTT. The encoded protein is CASSLPGSYMKKTEAFF. Variable domain in full (rest from reference TRBV14 and TRBJ1-1): EAGVTQFPSHSVIEKGQTVTLRCDPISGHDNLYWYRRVMGKEIKFLLHFVKESKQDESGMPNNRFLAERTGGTYSTLKVQPAELEDSGVYFCASSLPGSYMKKTEAFFGQGTRLTVV.

This clonotype occurred many times. This chain links TRBV10-3 with TRBJ1-1; 8 bases line up with TRBD1. Germline CDR1 ENHRY, CDR2 SYGVKD. This CDR3 spans 13 amino acids. Losses at the gene ends were 6 bases for V and 3 bases for J; bases not matched to a gene: 3. The CDR3 loop is CAIREDRDTEAFF. The CDR3 DNA sequence: TGTGCCATCAGAGAGGACAGGGACACTGAAGCTTTCTTT.

Turning to this clonotype: Since a much larger clone is just one base distant, this may be a read error. Here the CDR3 reads CASSYRGYLTDTQYF. As DNA, the CDR3 is TGCGCCAGCAGCTACCGGGGCTATCTCACAGATACGCAGTATTTT. This chain connects TRBV5-1 to TRBJ2-3; D is tentatively TRBD1 or TRBD2 (5 bases each). Deletions cut 3 bases from V and 2 bases from J, with 13 bases between. The CDR3 extends over 15 amino acids. Germline V gene lookup returns CDR1 SGHRS and CDR2 YFSETQ.

About this clonotype: An end of the junction does not agree with germline; a read error may underlie this. The V and J genes are TRBV7-6 and TRBJ2-1; TRBD2 aligns across 9 bases. From germline, CDR1 is SGHVS and CDR2 FNYEAQ. The CDR3 is 16 amino acids. Written as DNA, the CDR3 is TGTGCCAGCAGCTTAGGGGCGGGAGGGCCTGCCCATGAGCAGTCCTTC. It translates to CASSLGAGGPAHEQSF.

This clonotype was seen many times. V usage is TRBV6-1 and J usage is TRBJ2-7; TRBD2 matches 11 bases. The V gene's germline CDR1 is MNHNS and CDR2 SASEGT. This CDR3 is 15 amino acids long. The ends lost 6 bases at V and 3 bases at J; junction bases unmatched: 7. Here the CDR3 DNA reads TGTGCCAGCAGCACCGGGGGACTAGCGGACTACGAGCAGTACTTC. Translation gives CASSTGGLADYEQYF.